This T cell receptor (beta chain) came from a study of HIV-infected patients and healthy controls. Study outcomes and limitations: Size-matching overweighted rare events from HIV-infected data when comparing patients with controls.

No cell fractionation was done, so the repertoire covers all unsorted peripheral blood T cells. The RNA source was a roughly 2.5 ml peripheral blood draw. V lost 0 bases and J 0 bases, leaving 5 bases between the germline ends. Germline lookup yields CDR1 MNHEY and CDR2 SMNVEV (reference sequence). CDR3 size: 14 residues. The table lists this clonotype with many counts. The antigen is undetermined. About 500 ng RNA was reverse transcribed with alpha and beta constant-region primers. Alpha and beta chain libraries were made separately by chain-specific third strand synthesis with multiplexing indices. Each cDNA molecule was barcoded, and a single primer pair amplified each chain. The cDNA received a 5' RACE adapter containing a random hexamer plus an SP2 sequencing primer site. Each CDR3 protein gets one entry after TCRdb re-called the 5' RACE reads with MiXCR. The repertoire holds under 20,000 distinct CDR3 sequences, around a tenth seen once, with around 3.1% in the top ten.

Sequencing used blood. The rearrangement links TRBV27 to TRBJ1-2; D is undetermined. The sequence derives from an adult in good health. The CDR3 is CASSLSTTNYGYTF. DNA of the CDR3: TGTGCCAGCAGTTTATCCACGACTAACTATGGCTACACCTTC.